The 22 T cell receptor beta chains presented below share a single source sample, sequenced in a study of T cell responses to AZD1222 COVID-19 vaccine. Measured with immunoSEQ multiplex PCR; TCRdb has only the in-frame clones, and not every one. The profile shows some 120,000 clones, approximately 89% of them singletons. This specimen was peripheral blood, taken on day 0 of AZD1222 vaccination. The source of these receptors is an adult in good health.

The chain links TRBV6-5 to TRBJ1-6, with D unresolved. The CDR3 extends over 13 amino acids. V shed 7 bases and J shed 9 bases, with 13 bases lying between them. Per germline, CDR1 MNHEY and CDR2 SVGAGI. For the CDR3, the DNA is TGTGCCAGCACCCAGCTATGGACTTCACCCCTCCACTTT. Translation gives CASTQLWTSPLHF.

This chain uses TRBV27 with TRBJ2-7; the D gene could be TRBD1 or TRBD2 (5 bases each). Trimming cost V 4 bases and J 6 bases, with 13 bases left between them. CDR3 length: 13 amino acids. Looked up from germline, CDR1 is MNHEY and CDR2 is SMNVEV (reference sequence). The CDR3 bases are TGTGCCAGCAGTTCGGGGACCCGTGGCGAGCAGTACTTC. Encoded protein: CASSSGTRGEQYF.

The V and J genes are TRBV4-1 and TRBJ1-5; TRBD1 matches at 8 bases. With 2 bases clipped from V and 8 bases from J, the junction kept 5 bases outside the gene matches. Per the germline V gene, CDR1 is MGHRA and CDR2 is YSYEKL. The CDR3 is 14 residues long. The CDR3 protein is CASSQQGAIEPQHF. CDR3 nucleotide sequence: TGCGCCAGCAGCCAACAGGGGGCGATTGAGCCCCAGCATTTT.

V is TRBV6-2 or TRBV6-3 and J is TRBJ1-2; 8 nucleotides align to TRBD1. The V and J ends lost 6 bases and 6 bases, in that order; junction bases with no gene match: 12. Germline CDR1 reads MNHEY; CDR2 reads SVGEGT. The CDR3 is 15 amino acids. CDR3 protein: CASSHHPRTGHGYTF. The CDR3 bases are TGTGCCAGCAGCCACCACCCCCGGACAGGGCATGGCTACACCTTC.

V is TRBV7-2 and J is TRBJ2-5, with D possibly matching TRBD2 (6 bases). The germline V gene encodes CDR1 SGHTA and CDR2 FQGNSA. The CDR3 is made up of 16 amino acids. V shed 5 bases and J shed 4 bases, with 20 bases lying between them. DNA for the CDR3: TGTGCCAGCAGCCCCGTGAGGCAGGGAGGTAGAGAGACCCAGTACTTC. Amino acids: CASSPVRQGGRETQYF.

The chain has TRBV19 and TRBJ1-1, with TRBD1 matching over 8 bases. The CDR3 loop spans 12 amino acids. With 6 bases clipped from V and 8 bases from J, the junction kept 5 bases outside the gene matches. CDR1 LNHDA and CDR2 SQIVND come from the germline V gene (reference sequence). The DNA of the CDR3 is TGTGCCAGTAGCCACAGGACAGGGGAAGCTTTCTTT. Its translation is CASSHRTGEAFF.

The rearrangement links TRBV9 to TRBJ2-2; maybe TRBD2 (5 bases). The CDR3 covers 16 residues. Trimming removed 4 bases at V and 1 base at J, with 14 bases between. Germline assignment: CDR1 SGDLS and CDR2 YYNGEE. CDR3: CASSFAWSGNTGELFF. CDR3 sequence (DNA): TGTGCCAGCAGCTTCGCGTGGAGCGGGAACACCGGGGAGCTGTTTTTT. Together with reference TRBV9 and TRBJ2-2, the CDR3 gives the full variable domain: DSGVTQTPKHLITATGQRVTLRCSPRSGDLSVYWYQQSLDQGLQFLIQYYNGEERAKGNILERFSAQQFPDLHSELNLSSLELGDSALYFCASSFAWSGNTGELFFGEGSRLTVL.

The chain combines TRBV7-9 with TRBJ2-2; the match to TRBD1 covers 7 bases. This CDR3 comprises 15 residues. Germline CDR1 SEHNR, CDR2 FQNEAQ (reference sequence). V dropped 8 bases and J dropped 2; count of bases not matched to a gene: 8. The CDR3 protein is CASAYGTANTGELFF. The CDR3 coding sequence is TGTGCCAGCGCTTACGGGACAGCTAACACCGGGGAGCTGTTTTTT.

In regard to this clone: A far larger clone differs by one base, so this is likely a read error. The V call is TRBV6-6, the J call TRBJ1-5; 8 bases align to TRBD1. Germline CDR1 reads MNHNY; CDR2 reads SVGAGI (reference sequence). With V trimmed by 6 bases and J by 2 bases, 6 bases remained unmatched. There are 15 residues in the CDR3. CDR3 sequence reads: CASSPQGGGNQPQHF. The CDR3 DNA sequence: TGTGCCAGCAGCCCACAGGGGGGTGGCAATCAGCCCCAGCATTTT.

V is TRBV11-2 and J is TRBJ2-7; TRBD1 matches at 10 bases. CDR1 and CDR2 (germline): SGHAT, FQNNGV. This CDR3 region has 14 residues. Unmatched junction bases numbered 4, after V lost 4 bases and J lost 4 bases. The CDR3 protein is CASSSGQGVYEQYF. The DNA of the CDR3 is TGTGCCAGCAGCTCCGGACAGGGGGTTTACGAGCAGTACTTC.

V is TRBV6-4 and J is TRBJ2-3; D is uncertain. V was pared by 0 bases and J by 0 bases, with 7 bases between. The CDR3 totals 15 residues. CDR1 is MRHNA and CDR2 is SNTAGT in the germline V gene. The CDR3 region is CASSDSVKSTDTQYF. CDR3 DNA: TGTGCCAGCAGTGACTCAGTCAAAAGCACAGATACGCAGTATTTT.

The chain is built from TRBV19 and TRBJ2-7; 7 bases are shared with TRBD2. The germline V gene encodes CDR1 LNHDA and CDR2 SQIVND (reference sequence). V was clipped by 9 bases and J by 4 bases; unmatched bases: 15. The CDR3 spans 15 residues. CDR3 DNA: TGTGCCAGCAGCCTGTTGGGCGGGAGTGGGTACGAGCAGTACTTC. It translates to CASSLLGGSGYEQYF.

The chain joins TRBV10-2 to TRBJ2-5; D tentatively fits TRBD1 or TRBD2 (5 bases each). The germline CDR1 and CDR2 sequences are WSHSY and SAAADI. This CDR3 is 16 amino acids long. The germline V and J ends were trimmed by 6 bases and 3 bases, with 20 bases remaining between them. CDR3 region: CASREEGFARKETQYF. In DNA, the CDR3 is TGCGCCAGCAGAGAAGAGGGGTTTGCGCGGAAAGAGACCCAGTACTTC.

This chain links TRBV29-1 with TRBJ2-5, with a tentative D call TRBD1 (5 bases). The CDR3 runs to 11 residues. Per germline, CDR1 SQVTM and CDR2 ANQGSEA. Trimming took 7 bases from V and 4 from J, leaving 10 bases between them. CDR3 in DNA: TGCAGCGCAAAAAGGGGAGAGACCCAGTACTTC. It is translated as CSAKRGETQYF.

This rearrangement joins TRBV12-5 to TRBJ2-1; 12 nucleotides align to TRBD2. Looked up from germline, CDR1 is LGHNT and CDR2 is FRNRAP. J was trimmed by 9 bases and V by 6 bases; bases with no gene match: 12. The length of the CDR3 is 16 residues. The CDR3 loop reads CASGPGLAGRSGEQFF. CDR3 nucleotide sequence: TGTGCTAGTGGCCCTGGACTAGCGGGAAGGAGCGGTGAGCAGTTCTTC. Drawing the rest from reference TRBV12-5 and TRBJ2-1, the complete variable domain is DARVTQTPRHKVTEMGQEVTMRCQPILGHNTVFWYRQTMMQGLELLAYFRNRAPLDDSGMPKDRFSAEMPDATLATLKIQPSEPRDSAVYFCASGPGLAGRSGEQFFGPGTRLTVL.

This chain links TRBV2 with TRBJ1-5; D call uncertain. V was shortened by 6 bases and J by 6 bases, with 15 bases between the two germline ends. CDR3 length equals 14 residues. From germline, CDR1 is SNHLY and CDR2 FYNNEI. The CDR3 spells CASRSDPGGQPQHF. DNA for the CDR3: TGTGCCAGCAGATCGGACCCTGGCGGTCAGCCCCAGCATTTT.

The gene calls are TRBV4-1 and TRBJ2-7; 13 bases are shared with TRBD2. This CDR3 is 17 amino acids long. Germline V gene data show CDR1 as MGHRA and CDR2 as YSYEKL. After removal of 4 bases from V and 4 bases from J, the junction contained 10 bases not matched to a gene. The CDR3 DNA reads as TGCGCCAGCAGCCTCGTCCTACTGACTAGCGGGAGGTACGAGCAGTACTTC. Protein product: CASSLVLLTSGRYEQYF.

The CDR3 coding sequence is TGTGCCAGCAGTTCTAGCGGGGGTCAAGAGACCCAGTACTTC. Translation gives CASSSSGGQETQYF. The chain joins TRBV28 to TRBJ2-5, with 10 bases lining up with TRBD2. This CDR3 has 14 amino acids. The germline V gene has CDR1 MDHEN and CDR2 SYDVKM. J gave up 2 bases and V 4 bases, and 1 base lay outside the gene matches. Drawing the rest from reference TRBV28 and TRBJ2-5, the complete variable domain is DVKVTQSSRYLVKRTGEKVFLECVQDMDHENMFWYRQDPGLGLRLIYFSYDVKMKEKGDIPEGYSVSREKKERFSLILESASTNQTSMYLCASSSSGGQETQYFGPGTRLLVL.

DNA of the CDR3: TGTGCCAGCAGTTGGACAGGGGGCGGCGAGCAGTACTTC. This gives the protein CASSWTGGGEQYF. This sequence joins TRBV5-6 and TRBJ2-7; 11 nucleotides agree with TRBD1. The CDR3 loop spans 13 amino acids. Per the germline V gene, CDR1 is SGHDT and CDR2 is YYEEEE. V was clipped by 5 bases and J by 6 bases; unmatched bases: 4.

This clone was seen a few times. The CDR3 DNA sequence: TGTGCCAGCAGCCGCGGGCCTCTAGCGGGAGTGATGACCGGGGAGCTGTTTTTT. Its translation is CASSRGPLAGVMTGELFF. The gene calls are TRBV7-2 and TRBJ2-2; 10 nucleotides align to TRBD2. J gave up 5 bases and V 5 bases, and 14 bases lay outside the gene matches. The CDR3 length is 18 residues. The V gene's germline CDR1 is SGHTA and CDR2 FQGNSA.

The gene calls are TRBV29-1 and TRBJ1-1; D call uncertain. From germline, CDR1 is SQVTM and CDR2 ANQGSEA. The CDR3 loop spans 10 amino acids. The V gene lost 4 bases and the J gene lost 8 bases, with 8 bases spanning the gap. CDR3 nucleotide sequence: TGCAGCGTTGGGACGCTCGAAGCTTTCTTT. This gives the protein CSVGTLEAFF. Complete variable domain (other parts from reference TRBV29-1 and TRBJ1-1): SAVISQKPSRDICQRGTSLTIQCQVDSQVTMMFWYRQQPGQSLTLIATANQGSEATYESGFVIDKFPISRPNLTFSTLTVSNMSPEDSSIYLCSVGTLEAFFGQGTRLTVV.

CDR3 protein: CSVAGGLNQPQHF. The CDR3 DNA reads as TGCAGCGTTGCTGGGGGCCTCAATCAGCCCCAGCATTTT. The chain combines TRBV29-1 with TRBJ1-5; perhaps TRBD1 as D (6 bases). V was shortened by 4 bases and J by 3 bases, with 10 bases between the two germline ends. CDR1 is SQVTM and CDR2 is ANQGSEA in the germline V gene. This CDR3 is built from 13 residues.